This TCR beta chain was recovered during a study of blood T cells in healthy people across ages. This clonotype was recorded a few times. Antigen: not known. Sample-barcoded 5' priming and a J-beta primer mix drove a second PCR of roughly 7 to 11 cycles. TCRdb independently ran MiXCR on the 5' RACE reads; one entry per CDR3 protein. The sample records 910,000 or so distinct CDR3 sequences, about 53% being singletons. Study conclusions and caveats: Per-million-T-cell TCR beta diversity fell roughly linearly with age.

The receptor's source is a woman aged 60 to 75 in good health. The sequenced sample was blood.

In DNA form, the CDR3 reads TGTGCCAGCACTCGACTAGCGGGAGGGCCTAGATCGACAGATACGCAGTATTTT. Residues: CASTRLAGGPRSTDTQYF. The chain couples TRBV6-2 or TRBV6-3 to TRBJ2-3; TRBD2 agrees at 14 bases. V lost 7 bases to trimming and J lost 3 bases; unmatched junction nucleotides: 12. The CDR3 runs to 18 residues. Germline values: CDR1 MNHEY, CDR2 SVGEGT.